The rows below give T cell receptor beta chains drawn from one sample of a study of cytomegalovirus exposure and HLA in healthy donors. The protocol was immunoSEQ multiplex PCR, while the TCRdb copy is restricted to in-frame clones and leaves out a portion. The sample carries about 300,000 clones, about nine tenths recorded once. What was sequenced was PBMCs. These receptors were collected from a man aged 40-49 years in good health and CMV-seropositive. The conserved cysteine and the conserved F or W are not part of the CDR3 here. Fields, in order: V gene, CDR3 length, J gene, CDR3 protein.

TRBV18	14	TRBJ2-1	ASSPVAGGPYNEQF
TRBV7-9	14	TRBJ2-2	ASSSTGVANTGELF
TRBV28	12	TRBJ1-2	ASRSTGSAYGYT
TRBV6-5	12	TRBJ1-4	ASSFTTEGEKLF
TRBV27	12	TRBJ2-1	ASSLLAPYNEQF
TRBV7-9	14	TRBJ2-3	ASSLVPGSSTDTQY
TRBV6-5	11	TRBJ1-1	ASSSGETTEAF
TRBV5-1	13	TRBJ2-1	ASSLANQGYNEQF
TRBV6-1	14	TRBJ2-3	ASSESLSLSTDTQY
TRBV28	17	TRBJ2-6	ASSLGLRGPKSGANVLT
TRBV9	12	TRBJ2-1	ASSVDSRSNEQF
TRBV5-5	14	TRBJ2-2	ASSVRGRVGTGELF
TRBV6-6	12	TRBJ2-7	ASRDLESSYEQY
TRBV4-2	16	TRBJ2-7	ASSQSLTGTSGTYEQY
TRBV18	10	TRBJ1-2	ASSPRTDGYT
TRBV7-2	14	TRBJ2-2	ASRGGLAVNTGELF
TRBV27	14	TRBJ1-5	ASSLSGGASNQPQH
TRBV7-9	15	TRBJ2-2	ASSHTGVIANTGELF
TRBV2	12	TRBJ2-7	ASSTTSGSYEQY
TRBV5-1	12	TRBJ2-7	ASSLGGPGYEQY
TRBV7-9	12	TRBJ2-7	ASSPSLTGSEQY
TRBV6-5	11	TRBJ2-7	ASSKQGSDEQY
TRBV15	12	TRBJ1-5	ATSDRGRYQPQH
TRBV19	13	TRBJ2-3	ASSILAESTDTQY
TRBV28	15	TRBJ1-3	ASRPSLGQPSGNTIY
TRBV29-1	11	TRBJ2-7	SVYEQGPYEQY
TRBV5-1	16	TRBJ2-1	ASSRDSVTRYSYNEQF
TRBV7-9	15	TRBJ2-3	ASSSGTSGRMTDTQY
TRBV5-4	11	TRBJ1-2	ASSGTGGNGYT
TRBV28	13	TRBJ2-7	ASKSPGLGSYEQY
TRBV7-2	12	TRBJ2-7	ASSLGGSQYEQY
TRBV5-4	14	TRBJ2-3	ASSPGPSGSTDTQY
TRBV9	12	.	ASSVAEGTYEQY
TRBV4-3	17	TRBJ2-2	ASSQELVKFREGTGELF
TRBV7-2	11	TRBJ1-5	ASSLEGRGPQH